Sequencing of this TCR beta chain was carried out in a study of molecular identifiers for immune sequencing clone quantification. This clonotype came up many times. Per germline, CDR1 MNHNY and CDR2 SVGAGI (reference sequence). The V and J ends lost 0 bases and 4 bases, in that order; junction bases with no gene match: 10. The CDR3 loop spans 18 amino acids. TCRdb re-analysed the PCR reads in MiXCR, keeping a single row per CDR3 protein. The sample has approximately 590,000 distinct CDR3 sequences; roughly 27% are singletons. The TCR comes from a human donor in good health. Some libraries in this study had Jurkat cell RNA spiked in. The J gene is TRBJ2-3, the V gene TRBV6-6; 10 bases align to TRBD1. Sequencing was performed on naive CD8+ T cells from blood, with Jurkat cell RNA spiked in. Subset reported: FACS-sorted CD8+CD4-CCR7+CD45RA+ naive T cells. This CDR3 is CASSYSMSTTGGSDTQYF. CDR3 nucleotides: TGTGCCAGCAGTTACTCGATGTCTACGACAGGGGGCTCAGATACGCAGTATTTT.